The subject of this entry is one TCR beta chain. This record belongs to a study of blood T cell repertoires in COVID-19. The data were produced by immunoSEQ multiplex PCR, yet TCRdb's version contains in-frame clones alone and is incomplete. The sample contains 160,000 or so clones, roughly nine tenths of which appear only once. CDR1 and CDR2 (germline): SEHNR, FQNEAQ (reference sequence). V trimming: 3 bases; J trimming: 4 bases; junction bases outside the gene matches: 7. The CDR3 is made up of 16 amino acids. Sequences were obtained from peripheral blood. The V and J genes are TRBV7-9 and TRBJ2-3; 10 bases line up with TRBD1. The clonotype comes from a woman between 65 and 79 years old with acute or convalescent COVID-19. CDR3 sequence: CASSFPGQGFADTQYF. The CDR3, as DNA: TGTGCCAGCAGCTTCCCGGGACAGGGGTTCGCAGATACGCAGTATTTT. Complete variable domain (other parts from reference TRBV7-9 and TRBJ2-3): DTGVSQNPRHKITKRGQNVTFRCDPISEHNRLYWYRQTLGQGPEFLTYFQNEAQLEKSRLLSDRFSAERPKGSFSTLEIQRTEQGDSAMYLCASSFPGQGFADTQYFGPGTRLTVL.